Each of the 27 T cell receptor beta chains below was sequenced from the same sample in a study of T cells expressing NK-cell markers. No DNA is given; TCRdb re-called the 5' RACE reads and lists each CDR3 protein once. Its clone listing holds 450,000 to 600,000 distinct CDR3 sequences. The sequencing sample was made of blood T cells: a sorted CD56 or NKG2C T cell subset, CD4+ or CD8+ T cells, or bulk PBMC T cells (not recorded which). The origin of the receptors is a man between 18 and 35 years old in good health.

CDR3 in amino acids: CASSPRSEPTSTDTQYF. The rearrangement uses TRBV6-1 and TRBJ2-3. CDR1 is MNHNS and CDR2 is SASEGT in the germline V gene. The CDR3 extends over 17 amino acids.

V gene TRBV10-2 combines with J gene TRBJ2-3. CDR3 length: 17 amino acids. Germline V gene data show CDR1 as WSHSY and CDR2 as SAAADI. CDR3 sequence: CASSNSGLLANTDTQYF.

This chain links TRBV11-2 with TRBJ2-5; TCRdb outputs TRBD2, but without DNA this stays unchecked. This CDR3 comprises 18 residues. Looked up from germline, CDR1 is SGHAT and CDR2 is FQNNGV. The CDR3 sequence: CASSPRLAGTPGFGTQYF.

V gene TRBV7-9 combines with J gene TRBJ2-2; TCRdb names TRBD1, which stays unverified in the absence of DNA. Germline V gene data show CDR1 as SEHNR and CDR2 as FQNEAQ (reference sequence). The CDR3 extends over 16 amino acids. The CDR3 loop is CASSPEVSGVAGELFF.

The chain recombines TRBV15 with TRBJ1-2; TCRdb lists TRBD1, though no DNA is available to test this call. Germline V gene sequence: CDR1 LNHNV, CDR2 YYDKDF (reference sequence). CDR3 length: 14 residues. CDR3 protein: CATSRRGGRYGYTF.

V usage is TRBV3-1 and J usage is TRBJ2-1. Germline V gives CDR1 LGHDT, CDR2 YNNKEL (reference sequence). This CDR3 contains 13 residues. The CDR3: CASSPRPAVEQFF.

CDR3 amino acids: CASSLAVPLEAGELFF. The rearrangement uses TRBV5-1 and TRBJ2-2; the D call of TRBD2 rests on TCRdb alone, since no DNA is present to check it. Germline loops: CDR1 SGHRS, CDR2 YFSETQ. This CDR3 contains 16 residues.

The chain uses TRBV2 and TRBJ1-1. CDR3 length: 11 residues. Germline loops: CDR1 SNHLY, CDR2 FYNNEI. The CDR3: CASSEVTEAFF.

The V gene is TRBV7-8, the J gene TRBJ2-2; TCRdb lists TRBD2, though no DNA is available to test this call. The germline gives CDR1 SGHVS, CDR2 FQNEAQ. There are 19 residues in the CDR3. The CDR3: CASSPPVRLAGGLNGELFF.

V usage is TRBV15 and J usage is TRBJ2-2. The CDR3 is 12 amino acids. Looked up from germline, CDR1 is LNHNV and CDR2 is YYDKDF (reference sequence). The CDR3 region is CAAQLRTGELFF.

CDR3 loop: CASSHGLAGETQYF. V gene TRBV7-2 combines with J gene TRBJ2-5; the TCRdb call, TRBD2, lacks DNA for checking. Germline V gene lookup returns CDR1 SGHTA and CDR2 FQGNSA. This CDR3 is built from 14 residues.

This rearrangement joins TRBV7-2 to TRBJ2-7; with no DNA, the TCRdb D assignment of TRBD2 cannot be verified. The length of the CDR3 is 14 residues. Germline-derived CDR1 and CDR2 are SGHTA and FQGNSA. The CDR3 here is CASTLRGGTHEQYF.

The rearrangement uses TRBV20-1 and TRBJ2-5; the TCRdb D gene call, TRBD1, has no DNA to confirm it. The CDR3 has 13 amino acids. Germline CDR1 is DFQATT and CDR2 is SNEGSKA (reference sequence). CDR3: CSAYPLVGETQYF.

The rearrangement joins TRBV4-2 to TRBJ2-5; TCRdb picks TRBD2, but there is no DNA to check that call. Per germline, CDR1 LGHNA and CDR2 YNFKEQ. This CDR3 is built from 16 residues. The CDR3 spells CASSQEDGRARETQYF.

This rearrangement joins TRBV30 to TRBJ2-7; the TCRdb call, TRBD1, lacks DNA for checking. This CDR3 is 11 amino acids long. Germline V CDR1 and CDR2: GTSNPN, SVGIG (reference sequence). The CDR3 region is CAWSAGVGQYF.

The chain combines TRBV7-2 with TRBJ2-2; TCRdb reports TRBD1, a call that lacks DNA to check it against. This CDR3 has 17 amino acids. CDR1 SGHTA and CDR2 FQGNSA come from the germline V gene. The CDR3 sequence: CASTQRGPRINTGELFF. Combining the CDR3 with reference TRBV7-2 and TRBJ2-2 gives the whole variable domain GAGVSQSPSNKVTEKGKDVELRCDPISGHTALYWYRQSLGQGLEFLIYFQGNSAPDKSGLPSDRFSAERTGGSVSTLTIQRTQQEDSAVYLCASTQRGPRINTGELFFGEGSRLTVL.

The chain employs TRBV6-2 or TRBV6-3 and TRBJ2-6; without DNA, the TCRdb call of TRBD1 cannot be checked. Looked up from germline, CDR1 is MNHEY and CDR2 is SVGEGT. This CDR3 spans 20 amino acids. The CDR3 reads CASRPNRDRATLSGANVLTF.

CDR3 sequence reads: CASSPIGRQENEKLFF. The V gene is TRBV4-1, the J gene TRBJ1-4. The CDR3 sequence is 16 residues long. Germline V gives CDR1 MGHRA, CDR2 YSYEKL.

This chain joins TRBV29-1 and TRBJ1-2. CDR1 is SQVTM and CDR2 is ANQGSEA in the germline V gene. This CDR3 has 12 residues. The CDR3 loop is CSVEESNYGYTF.

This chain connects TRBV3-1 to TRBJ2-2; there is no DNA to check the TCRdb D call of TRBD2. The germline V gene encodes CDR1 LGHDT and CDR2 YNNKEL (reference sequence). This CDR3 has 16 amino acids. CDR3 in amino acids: CASSQAASTWRGELFF.

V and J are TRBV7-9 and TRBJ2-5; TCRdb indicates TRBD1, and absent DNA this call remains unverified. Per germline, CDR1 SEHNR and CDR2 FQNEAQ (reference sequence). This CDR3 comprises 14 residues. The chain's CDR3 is CASSRSQGWETQYF. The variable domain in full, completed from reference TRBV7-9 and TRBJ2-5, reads DTGVSQNPRHKITKRGQNVTFRCDPISEHNRLYWYRQTLGQGPEFLTYFQNEAQLEKSRLLSDRFSAERPKGSFSTLEIQRTEQGDSAMYLCASSRSQGWETQYFGPGTRLLVL.

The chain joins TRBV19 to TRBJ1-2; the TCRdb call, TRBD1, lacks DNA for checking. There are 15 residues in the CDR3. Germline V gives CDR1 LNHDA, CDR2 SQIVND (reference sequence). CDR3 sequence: CASSTRRTRNYGYTF. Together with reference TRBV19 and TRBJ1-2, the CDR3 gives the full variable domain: DGGITQSPKYLFRKEGQNVTLSCEQNLNHDAMYWYRQDPGQGLRLIYYSQIVNDFQKGDIAEGYSVSREKKESFPLTVTSAQKNPTAFYLCASSTRRTRNYGYTFGSGTRLTVV.

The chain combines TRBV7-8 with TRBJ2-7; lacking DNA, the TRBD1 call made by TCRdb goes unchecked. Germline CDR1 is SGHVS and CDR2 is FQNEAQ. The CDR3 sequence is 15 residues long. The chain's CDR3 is CASSAADNREWEQYF.

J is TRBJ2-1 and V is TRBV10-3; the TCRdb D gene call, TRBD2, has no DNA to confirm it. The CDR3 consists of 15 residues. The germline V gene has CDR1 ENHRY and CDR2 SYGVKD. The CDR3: CAISEGLALYNEQFF.

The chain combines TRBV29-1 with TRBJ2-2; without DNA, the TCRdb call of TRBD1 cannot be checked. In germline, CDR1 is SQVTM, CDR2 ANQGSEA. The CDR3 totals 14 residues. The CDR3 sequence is CSVVYENRARRLFF.

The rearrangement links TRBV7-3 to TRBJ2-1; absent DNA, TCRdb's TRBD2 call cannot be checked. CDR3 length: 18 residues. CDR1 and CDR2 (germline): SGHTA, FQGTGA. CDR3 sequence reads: CASSRTLGLAGDVNEQFF. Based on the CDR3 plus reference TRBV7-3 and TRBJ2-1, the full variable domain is GAGVSQTPSNKVTEKGKYVELRCDPISGHTALYWYRQSLGQGPEFLIYFQGTGAADDSGLPNDRFFAVRPEGSVSTLKIQRTERGDSAVYLCASSRTLGLAGDVNEQFFGPGTRLTVL.

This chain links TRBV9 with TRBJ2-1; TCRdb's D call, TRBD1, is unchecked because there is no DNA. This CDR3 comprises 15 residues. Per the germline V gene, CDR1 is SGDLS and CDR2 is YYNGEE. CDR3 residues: CASSVEGQGMNEQFF.